This TCR beta chain was identified in a study of HIV-infected children after antiretroviral therapy interruption. Study at large: Median age was approximately 9.5 years (interruption) and 7 to 8 years (continuous). Samples from the continuous-treatment group were taken at weeks 0, 48 and 150.

This clonotype occurred many times. The TCR library was built from RNA with a 3' RACE protocol and unique molecular identifiers. One entry per CDR3 protein, called by TCRdb with MiXCR from the 3' RACE reads. This table has some 7,000 distinct CDR3 sequences, approximately 16% appearing once. Treatment defined: PENTA 11 planned treatment interruption arm or continuous ART arm. From thawed PBMCs, memory CD8+ CD45RO+ CD45RA- T cells were sorted. The V and J ends lost 4 bases and 1 base respectively, with 14 bases between them. Germline V gene data show CDR1 as KGHDR and CDR2 as SFDVKD. The CDR3 is made up of 16 amino acids.

This chain uses TRBV24-1 with TRBJ2-3; the D call may be TRBD1 or TRBD2 (5 bases each). The sequence was obtained from a pool of human donors with HIV. Sequenced here: CD45RO+ CD8+ T cells from PBMCs, pooled from several time points, sampled from a donor given antiretroviral therapy, either interrupted or continuous. Regarding subset: memory CD8+ CD45RO+ CD45RA- T cells. CDR3 in amino acids: CATSDLGTDRTDTQYF. The CDR3, as DNA: TGTGCCACCAGTGACCTGGGGACCGATCGCACAGATACGCAGTATTTT.